Here is one T cell receptor beta chain with its context. Its antigen is not identified. The data are from a study of immune heterogeneity within non-small cell lung tumors. Study-wide results and limits: Local T-cell repertoire clonality was correlated with local tumor mutational burden, and the correlation was positive. It was moderate in strength but statistically significant (R roughly 0.34). Dominant CDR3 beta clonotypes repeated across a patient's tumor loci, while different loci held unique high-frequency clones.

The authors amplified TCR beta CDR3 by multiplex PCR with 32 V and 13 J primers. TCRdb reprocessed the multiplex PCR reads via MiXCR and lists one record per CDR3 protein. The sample lists 10,000 to 15,000 distinct CDR3 sequences; about 23% were seen once. Bulk tumor genomic DNA served as template, at roughly 600 ng per sample. Primary tumors were biopsied several times each, far apart, intraoperatively. With untreated, newly diagnosed non-small cell lung cancer, the patients went on to undergo curative surgery. The CDR3 loop spans 11 amino acids. Germline V gene data show CDR1 as SGHTA and CDR2 as FQGNSA. The V end was cut by 9 bases, the J end by 2 bases, with 6 bases between.

Input material: lung tumor tissue. The receptor's source is a man aged 45-65 years with non-small cell lung cancer. The chain employs TRBV7-2 and TRBJ2-3; D ambiguous. The CDR3 spells CARRPTDTQYF. DNA for the CDR3: TGTGCCAGACGCCCCACAGATACGCAGTATTTT.